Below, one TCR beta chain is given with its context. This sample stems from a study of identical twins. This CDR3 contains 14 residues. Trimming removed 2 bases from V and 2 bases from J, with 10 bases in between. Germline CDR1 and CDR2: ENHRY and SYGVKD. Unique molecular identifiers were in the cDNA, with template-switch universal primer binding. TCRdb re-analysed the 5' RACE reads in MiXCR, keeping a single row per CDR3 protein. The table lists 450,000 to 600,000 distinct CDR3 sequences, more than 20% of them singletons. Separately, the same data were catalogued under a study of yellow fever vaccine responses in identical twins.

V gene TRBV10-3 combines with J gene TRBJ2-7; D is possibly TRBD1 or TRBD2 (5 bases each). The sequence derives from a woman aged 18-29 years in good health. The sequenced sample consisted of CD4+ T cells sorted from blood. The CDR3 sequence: CAISEEGSTYEQYF. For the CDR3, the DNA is TGTGCCATCAGTGAGGAGGGGTCAACCTACGAGCAGTACTTC.